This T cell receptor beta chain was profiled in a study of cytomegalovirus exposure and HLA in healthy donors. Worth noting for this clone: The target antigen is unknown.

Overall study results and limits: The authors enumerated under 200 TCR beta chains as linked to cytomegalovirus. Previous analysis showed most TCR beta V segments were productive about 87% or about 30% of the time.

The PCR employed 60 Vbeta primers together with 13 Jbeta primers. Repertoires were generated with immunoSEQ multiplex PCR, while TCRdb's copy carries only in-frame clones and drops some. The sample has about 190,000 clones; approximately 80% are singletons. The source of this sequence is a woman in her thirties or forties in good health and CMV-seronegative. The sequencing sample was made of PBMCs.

The CDR3: CASSFLSVGGASTDTQYF. The DNA for the CDR3 is TGTGCCAGCAGCTTCCTATCCGTGGGAGGGGCTAGCACAGATACGCAGTATTTT. The chain is built from TRBV7-9 and TRBJ2-3, with TRBD2 identical over 7 bases. The length of the CDR3 is 18 residues. The ends lost 3 bases at V and 0 bases at J; junction bases unmatched: 12. Germline V gene lookup returns CDR1 SEHNR and CDR2 FQNEAQ (reference sequence). Complete variable domain (other parts from reference TRBV7-9 and TRBJ2-3): DTGVSQNPRHKITKRGQNVTFRCDPISEHNRLYWYRQTLGQGPEFLTYFQNEAQLEKSRLLSDRFSAERPKGSFSTLEIQRTEQGDSAMYLCASSFLSVGGASTDTQYFGPGTRLTVL.